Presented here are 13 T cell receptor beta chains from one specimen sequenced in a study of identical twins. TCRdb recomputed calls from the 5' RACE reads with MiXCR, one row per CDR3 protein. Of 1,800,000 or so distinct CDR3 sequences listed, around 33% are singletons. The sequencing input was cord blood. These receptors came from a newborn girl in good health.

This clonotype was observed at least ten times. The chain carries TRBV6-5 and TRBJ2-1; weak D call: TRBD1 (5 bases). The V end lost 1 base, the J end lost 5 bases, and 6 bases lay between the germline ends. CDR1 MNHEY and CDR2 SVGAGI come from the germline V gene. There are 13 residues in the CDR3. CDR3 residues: CASSYLGDNEQFF. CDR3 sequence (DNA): TGTGCCAGCAGTTACTTAGGGGACAATGAGCAGTTCTTC.

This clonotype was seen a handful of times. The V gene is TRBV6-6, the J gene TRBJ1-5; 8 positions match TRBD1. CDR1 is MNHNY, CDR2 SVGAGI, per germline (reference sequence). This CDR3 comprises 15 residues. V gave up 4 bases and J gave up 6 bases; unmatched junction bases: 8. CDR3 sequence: CASSSLEQGGQPQHF. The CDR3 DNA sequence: TGTGCCAGCAGTTCGTTAGAACAGGGGGGTCAGCCCCAGCATTTT.

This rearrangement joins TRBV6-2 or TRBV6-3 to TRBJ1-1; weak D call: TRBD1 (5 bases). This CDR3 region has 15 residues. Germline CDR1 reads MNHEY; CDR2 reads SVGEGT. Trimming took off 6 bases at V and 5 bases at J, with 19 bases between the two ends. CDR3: CASSRPPGAQTEAFF. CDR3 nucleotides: TGTGCCAGCAGCCGACCACCCGGGGCTCAGACTGAAGCTTTCTTT.

The CDR3 spells CASSQDPRTNNEQFF. For the CDR3, the DNA is TGTGCCAGCAGCCAAGACCCCAGGACCAACAATGAGCAGTTCTTC. The rearrangement uses TRBV4-2 and TRBJ2-1; D unresolved. The germline V and J ends were trimmed by 0 bases and 5 bases, with 11 bases remaining between them. The CDR3 is made up of 15 amino acids. Per the germline V gene, CDR1 is LGHNA and CDR2 is YNFKEQ.

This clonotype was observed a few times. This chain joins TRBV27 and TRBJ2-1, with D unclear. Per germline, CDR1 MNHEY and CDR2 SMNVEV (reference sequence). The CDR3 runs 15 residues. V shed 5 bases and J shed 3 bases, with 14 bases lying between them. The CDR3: CASSMWGGNYNEQFF. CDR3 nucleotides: TGTGCCAGCAGTATGTGGGGTGGGAACTACAATGAGCAGTTCTTC.

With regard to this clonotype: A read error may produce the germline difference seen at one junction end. In DNA form, the CDR3 reads TGTGCCAGCAGCTTCTGGGATAATAGCAGAGATACGCAGTATTTT. Protein product: CASSFWDNSRDTQYF. V and J are TRBV7-2 and TRBJ2-3; no reliable D call. Germline loops: CDR1 SGHTA, CDR2 FQGNSA. The CDR3 is 15 residues long.

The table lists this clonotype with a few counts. CDR3 residues: CSVEMASGEQYF. DNA for the CDR3: TGCAGCGTTGAGATGGCCAGTGGTGAGCAGTACTTC. The chain links TRBV29-1 to TRBJ2-5; D is undetermined. Trimming left V 3 bases short and J 11 bases short, with 16 bases between. Germline loops: CDR1 SQVTM, CDR2 ANQGSEA. The CDR3 covers 12 residues.

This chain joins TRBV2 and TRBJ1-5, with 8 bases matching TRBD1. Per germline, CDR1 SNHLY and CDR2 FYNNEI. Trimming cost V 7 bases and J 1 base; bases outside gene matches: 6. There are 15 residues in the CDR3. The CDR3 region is CASKSQGASNQPQHF. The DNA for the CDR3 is TGTGCCAGCAAATCCCAGGGGGCGAGCAATCAGCCCCAGCATTTT.

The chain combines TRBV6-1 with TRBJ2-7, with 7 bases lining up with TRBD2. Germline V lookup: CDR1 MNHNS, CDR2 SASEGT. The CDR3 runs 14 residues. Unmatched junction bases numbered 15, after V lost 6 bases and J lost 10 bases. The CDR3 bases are TGTGCCAGCAGAAAAGGACTAGGTGGGGTTGGTCAGTACTTC. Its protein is CASRKGLGGVGQYF.

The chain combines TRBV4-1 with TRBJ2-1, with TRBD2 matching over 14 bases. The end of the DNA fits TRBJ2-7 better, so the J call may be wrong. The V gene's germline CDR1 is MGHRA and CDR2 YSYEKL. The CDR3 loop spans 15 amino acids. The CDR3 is CASRTSGGAYNEQYF. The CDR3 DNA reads TGCGCCAGCAGGACTAGCGGGGGGGCCTACAATGAGCAGTACTTC.

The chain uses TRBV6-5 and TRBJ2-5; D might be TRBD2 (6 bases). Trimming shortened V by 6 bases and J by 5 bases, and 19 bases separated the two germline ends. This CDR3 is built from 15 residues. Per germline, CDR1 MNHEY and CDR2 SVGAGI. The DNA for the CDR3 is TGTGCCAGCAGCCCGACCGGGACTCTTACGGAGACCCAGTACTTC. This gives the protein CASSPTGTLTETQYF.

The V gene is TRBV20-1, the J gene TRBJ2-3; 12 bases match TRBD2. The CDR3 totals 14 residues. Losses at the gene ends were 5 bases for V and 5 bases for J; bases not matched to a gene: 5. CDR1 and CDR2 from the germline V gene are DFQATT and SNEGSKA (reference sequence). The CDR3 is CSASSGGDKDTQYF. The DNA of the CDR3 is TGCAGTGCTTCTAGCGGGGGGGACAAAGATACGCAGTATTTT.

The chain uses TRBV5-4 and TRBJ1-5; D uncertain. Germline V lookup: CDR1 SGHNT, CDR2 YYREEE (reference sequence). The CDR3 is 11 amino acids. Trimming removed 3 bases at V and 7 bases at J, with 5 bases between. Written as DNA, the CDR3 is TGTGCCAGCAGCTACTCCCAGCCCCAGCATTTT. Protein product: CASSYSQPQHF.